Reported below is one T cell receptor (beta chain). The sample is drawn from a study of blood T cell repertoires in COVID-19. Across the study: The United States, Italy and Spain provided the acute and convalescent COVID-19 samples. Sample material is recorded as cDNA or gDNA derived from T cells, B-cell-depleted T cells, or PBMCs.

In the original workflow: Scientists estimated how many nucleated cells there were by amplifying reference gene primers. Measured with immunoSEQ multiplex PCR; TCRdb has only the in-frame clones, and not every one. V and J calls and clone size come straight from that table; D and trimming were deduced from the DNA. The sample lists 55,000 to 90,000 clones; about 88% were seen once. The CDR3 length is 17 residues. In germline, CDR1 is MNHNY, CDR2 SVGAGI (reference sequence). The ends lost 5 bases at V and 0 bases at J; junction bases unmatched: 8. This rearrangement joins TRBV6-6 to TRBJ1-3; 9 nucleotides match TRBD1. Sample: peripheral blood. The receptor was derived from a man in his 70s with active COVID-19. As DNA, the CDR3 is TGTGCCAGCAGTCGACCCGGGACAGGGAGCTCTGGAAACACCATATATTTT. Translated: CASSRPGTGSSGNTIYF.